This T cell receptor beta chain was captured in a study of control samples from healthy donors and cancer patients. Clones were read by immunoSEQ multiplex PCR, and TCRdb kept only the in-frame ones, dropping some. Among around 140,000 clones, approximately 91% were seen once, and the ten largest hold approximately 2.9%. This clone was picked up one time. The germline gives CDR1 LNHDA, CDR2 SQIVND (reference sequence). This CDR3 spans 15 amino acids. V lost 3 bases and J 2 bases, leaving 13 bases between the germline ends. Sequences were obtained from blood. This TCR was recovered from a man under 40 in good health. The chain carries TRBV19 and TRBJ1-2, with D unresolved. This CDR3 is CASSIGSAKNYGYTF. The CDR3 DNA sequence: TGTGCCAGTAGTATCGGGTCAGCCAAAAACTATGGCTACACCTTC.